The 5 T cell receptor beta chains reported below all come from one sample, sequenced in a study of T cells of healthy individuals. Via MiXCR, TCRdb re-called the 5' RACE reads, giving one row per CDR3 protein. The sample records tens of thousands of distinct CDR3 sequences, approximately 4.7% being singletons. These receptors came from a female donor in good health.

This clonotype was picked up a small number of times. The CDR3 DNA follows: TGTGCCAGCAGCCCCGGGACACGGGTACCCTACGAGCAGTACTTC. Amino acids: CASSPGTRVPYEQYF. The chain employs TRBV6-2 or TRBV6-3 and TRBJ2-7, with D possibly matching TRBD1 (6 bases). This CDR3 comprises 15 residues. Germline values: CDR1 MNHEY, CDR2 SVGEGT. V lost 6 bases, J lost 2 bases, and 17 bases lay in between.

This clonotype was recorded at least ten times. The V gene is TRBV6-2 or TRBV6-3, the J gene TRBJ2-2, with TRBD2 as a possible D gene (6 bases). The V end lost 7 bases, the J end lost 5 bases, and 11 bases lay between the germline ends. Germline V gene data show CDR1 as MNHEY and CDR2 as SVGEGT. The CDR3 has 13 amino acids. In nucleotides, the CDR3 is TGTGCCAGCACTCACGGGGGAACCGGGGAGCTGTTTTTT. Amino acids: CASTHGGTGELFF.

This clonotype has a count of ten or more. This chain links TRBV18 with TRBJ1-2, with D possibly being TRBD1 (5 bases). CDR1 is KGHSH, CDR2 LQKENI, per germline. This CDR3 comprises 15 residues. V shed 2 bases and J shed 2 bases, with 12 bases lying between them. CDR3 nucleotides: TGTGCCAGCTCACCAGACGGTGGGGCCAACTATGGCTACACCTTC. Translating gives CASSPDGGANYGYTF.

This rearrangement joins TRBV6-2 or TRBV6-3 to TRBJ1-1; TRBD1 might be the D (5 bases). V was clipped by 0 bases and J by 1 base, with 9 bases between them. The CDR3 is made up of 15 amino acids. Germline V gene sequence: CDR1 MNHEY, CDR2 SVGEGT. The DNA for the CDR3 is TGTGCCAGCAGTTACTCGGACACCTCGAACACTGAAGCTTTCTTT. This sequence encodes CASSYSDTSNTEAFF.

This clonotype has at least ten counts. The V call is TRBV6-2 or TRBV6-3, the J call TRBJ2-2; D may be TRBD1 or TRBD2 (5 bases each). Germline V gene lookup returns CDR1 MNHEY and CDR2 SVGEGT. The CDR3 consists of 16 residues. V shed 1 base and J shed 2 bases, with 11 bases lying between them. CDR3 bases: TGTGCCAGCAGTTACTACCAGGGACCTAACACCGGGGAGCTGTTTTTT. Translating it yields CASSYYQGPNTGELFF.